This T cell receptor beta chain is from a study of beta chain features in type 1 diabetes. Study conclusions and caveats: Moderate but significant shortening of TCRB CDR3s was recorded in all four CD4+ subsets from Type 1 diabetes patients. Relative to healthy donors, patients appeared to have naive, central memory and Treg TCRB repertoires that were more similar.

Expressed TCRB transcripts were sequenced because the entire RNA isolate underwent reverse transcription. Roughly 3.5 million reads per sample were averaged for naive, central memory and regulatory samples. Some clones are missing from TCRdb's copy, which holds only in-frame ones; the method was immunoSEQ multiplex PCR. The top ten hold 0.015% to 0.02% of the sample, which has around 250,000 clones, 14% seen once. Concerning this clone: Its antigen is currently unknown.

Sequences were obtained from naive CD4+ T cells from blood. The receptor comes from a man between 25 and 39 years old with type 1 diabetes.

The CDR3 coding sequence is TGTGCCAGCAGTGAAATGGGGCGGTCCCGCACAGATACGCAGTATTTT. As protein: CASSEMGRSRTDTQYF. V is TRBV2 and J is TRBJ2-3, with a tentative D call TRBD1 (5 bases). The germline V gene has CDR1 SNHLY and CDR2 FYNNEI. The CDR3 runs 16 residues. The V and J ends lost 2 bases and 1 base respectively, with 13 bases between them.